Given below is one TCR beta chain in context. This entry belongs to a study of blood T cell repertoires in COVID-19. On the study more broadly: The United States, Italy and Spain supplied acute and convalescent COVID-19 samples. PBMCs, B-cell-depleted T cells, or T cells provided the cDNA or gDNA that made up the material.

Germline V gives CDR1 SGHTS, CDR2 YDEGEE. The CDR3 consists of 15 residues. The V end was cut by 0 bases, the J end by 4 bases, with 10 bases between. In the original processing: Estimated nucleated cell counts came from reference gene primer amplification. The repertoire was sequenced with immunoSEQ multiplex PCR; TCRdb's copy has only in-frame clones and lacks some. V, J and clone size reflect that table, while D and trimming were determined from the DNA. The data contain roughly 42,000 clones, nearly 90% of them seen just once; the ten biggest clones take up less than 3%. The clonotype comes from a man between 45 and 60 years old with active COVID-19. The V call is TRBV5-8, the J call TRBJ2-2; tentatively, D is TRBD1 (7 bases). The sequenced material came from peripheral blood. CDR3 sequence reads: CASSLGRGLTGELFF. For the CDR3, the DNA is TGTGCCAGCAGCTTGGGGAGGGGGCTCACCGGGGAGCTGTTTTTT. Full variable domain (remainder filled in from reference TRBV5-8 and TRBJ2-2): EAGVTQSPTHLIKTRGQQATLRCSPISGHTSVYWYQQALGLGLQFLLWYDEGEERNRGNFPPRFSGRQFPNYSSELNVNALELEDSALYLCASSLGRGLTGELFFGEGSRLTVL.